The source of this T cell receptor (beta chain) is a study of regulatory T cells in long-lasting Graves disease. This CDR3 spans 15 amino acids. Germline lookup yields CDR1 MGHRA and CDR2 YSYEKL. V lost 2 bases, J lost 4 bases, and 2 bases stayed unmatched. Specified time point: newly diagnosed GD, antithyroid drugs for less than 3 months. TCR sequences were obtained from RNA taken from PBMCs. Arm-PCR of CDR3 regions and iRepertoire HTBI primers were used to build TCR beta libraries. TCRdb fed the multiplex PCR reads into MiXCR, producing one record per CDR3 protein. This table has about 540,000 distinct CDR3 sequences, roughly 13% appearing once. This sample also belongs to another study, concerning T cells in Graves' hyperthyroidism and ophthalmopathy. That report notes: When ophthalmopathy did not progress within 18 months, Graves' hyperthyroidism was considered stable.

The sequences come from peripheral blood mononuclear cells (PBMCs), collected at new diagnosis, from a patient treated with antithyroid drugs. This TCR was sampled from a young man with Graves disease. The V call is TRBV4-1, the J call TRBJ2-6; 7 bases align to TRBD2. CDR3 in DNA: TGCGCCAGCAGCCAAAGCGGGATCGGGGCCAACGTCCTGACTTTC. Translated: CASSQSGIGANVLTF.